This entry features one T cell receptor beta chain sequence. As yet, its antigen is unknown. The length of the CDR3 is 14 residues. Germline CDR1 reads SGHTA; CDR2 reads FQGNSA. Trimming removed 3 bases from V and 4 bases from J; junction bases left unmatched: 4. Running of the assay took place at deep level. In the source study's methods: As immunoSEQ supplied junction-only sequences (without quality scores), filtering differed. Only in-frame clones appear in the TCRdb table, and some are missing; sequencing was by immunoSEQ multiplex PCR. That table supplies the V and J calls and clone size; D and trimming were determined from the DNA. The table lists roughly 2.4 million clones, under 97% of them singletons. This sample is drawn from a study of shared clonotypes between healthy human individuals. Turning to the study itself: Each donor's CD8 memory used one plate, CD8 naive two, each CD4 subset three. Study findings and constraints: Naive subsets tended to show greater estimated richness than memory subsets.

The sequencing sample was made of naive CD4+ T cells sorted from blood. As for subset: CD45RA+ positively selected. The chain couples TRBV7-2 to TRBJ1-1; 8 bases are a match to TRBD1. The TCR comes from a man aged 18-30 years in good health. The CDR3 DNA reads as TGTGCCAGCAGCTTCAGGGGGCGCGGCACTGAAGCTTTCTTT. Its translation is CASSFRGRGTEAFF.